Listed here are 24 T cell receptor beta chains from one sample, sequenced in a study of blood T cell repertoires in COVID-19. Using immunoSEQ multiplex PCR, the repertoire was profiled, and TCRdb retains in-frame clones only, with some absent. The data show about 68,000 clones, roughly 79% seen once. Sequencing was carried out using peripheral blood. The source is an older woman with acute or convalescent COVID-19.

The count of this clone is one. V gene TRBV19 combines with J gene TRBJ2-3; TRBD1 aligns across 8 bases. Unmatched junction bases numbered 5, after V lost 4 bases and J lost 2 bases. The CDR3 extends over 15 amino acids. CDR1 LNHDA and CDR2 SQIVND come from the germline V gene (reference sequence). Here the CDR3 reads CASSTRDRFTDTQYF. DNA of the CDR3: TGTGCCAGTAGTACCCGGGACAGGTTCACAGATACGCAGTATTTT.

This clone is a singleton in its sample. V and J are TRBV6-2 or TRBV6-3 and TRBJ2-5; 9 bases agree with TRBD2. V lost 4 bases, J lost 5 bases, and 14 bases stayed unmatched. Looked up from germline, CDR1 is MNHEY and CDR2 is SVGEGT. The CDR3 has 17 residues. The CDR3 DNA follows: TGTGCCAGCAGTTCCCTATGGGCGGGGGGGCCGAAGGAGACCCAGTACTTC. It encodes CASSSLWAGGPKETQYF.

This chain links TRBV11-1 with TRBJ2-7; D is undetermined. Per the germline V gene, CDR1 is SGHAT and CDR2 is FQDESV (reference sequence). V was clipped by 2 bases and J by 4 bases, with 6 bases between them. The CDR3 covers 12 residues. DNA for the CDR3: TGTGCCAGCAGCTTAATCGAGTACGAGCAGTACTTC. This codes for CASSLIEYEQYF.

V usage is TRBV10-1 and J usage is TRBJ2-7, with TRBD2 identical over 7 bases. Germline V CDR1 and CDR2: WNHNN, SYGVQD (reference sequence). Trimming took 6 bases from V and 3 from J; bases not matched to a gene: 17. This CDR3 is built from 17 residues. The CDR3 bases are TGCGCCAGCAGGAAAGTCGGGGGGTACGGATTCATCTACGAGCAGTACTTC. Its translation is CASRKVGGYGFIYEQYF.

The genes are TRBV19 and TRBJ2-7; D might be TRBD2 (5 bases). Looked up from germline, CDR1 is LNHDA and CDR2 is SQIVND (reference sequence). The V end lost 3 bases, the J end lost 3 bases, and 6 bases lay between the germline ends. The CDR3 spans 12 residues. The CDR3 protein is CASSIGIYEQYF. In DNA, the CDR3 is TGTGCCAGTAGTATCGGGATCTACGAGCAGTACTTC.

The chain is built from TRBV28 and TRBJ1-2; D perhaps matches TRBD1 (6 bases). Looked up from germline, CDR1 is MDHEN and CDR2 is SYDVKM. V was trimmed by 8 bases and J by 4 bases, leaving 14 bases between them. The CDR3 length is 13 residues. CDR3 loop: CASQIGGGYGYTF. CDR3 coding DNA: TGTGCCAGCCAAATTGGGGGCGGCTATGGCTACACCTTC.

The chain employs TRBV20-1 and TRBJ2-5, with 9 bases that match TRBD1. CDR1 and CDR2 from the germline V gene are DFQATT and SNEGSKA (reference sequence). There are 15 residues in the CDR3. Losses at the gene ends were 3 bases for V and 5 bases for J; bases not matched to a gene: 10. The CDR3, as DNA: TGCAGTGCTAGTCAACAGGGGGCCTGGGTGGAGACCCAGTACTTC. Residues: CSASQQGAWVETQYF.

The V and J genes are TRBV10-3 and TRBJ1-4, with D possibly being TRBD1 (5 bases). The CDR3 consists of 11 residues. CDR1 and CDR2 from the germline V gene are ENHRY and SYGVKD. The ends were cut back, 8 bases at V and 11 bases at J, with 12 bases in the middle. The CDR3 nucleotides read TGTGCCATCGGACAAGATGCCAAACTGTTTTTT. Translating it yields CAIGQDAKLFF.

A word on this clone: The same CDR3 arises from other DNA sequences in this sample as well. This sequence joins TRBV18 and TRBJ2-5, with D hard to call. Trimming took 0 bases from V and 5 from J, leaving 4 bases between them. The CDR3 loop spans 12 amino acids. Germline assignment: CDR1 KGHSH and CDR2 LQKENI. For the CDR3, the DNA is TGTGCCAGCTCACCACCAGCCGAGACCCAGTACTTC. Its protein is CASSPPAETQYF.

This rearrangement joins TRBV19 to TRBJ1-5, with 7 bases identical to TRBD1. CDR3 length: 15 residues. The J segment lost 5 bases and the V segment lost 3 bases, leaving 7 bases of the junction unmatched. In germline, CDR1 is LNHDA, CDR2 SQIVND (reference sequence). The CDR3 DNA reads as TGTGCCAGTAGTATGGAGGGGGCAACATATCAGCCCCAGCATTTT. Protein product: CASSMEGATYQPQHF. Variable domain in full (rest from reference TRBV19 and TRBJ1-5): DGGITQSPKYLFRKEGQNVTLSCEQNLNHDAMYWYRQDPGQGLRLIYYSQIVNDFQKGDIAEGYSVSREKKESFPLTVTSAQKNPTAFYLCASSMEGATYQPQHFGDGTRLSIL.

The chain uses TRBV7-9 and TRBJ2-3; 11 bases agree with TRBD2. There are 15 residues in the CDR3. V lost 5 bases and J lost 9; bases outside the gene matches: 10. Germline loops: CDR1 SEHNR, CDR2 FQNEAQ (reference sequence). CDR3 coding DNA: TGTGCCAGCAGCCAGACTAGCGGGGCCCAGAAGACGCAGTATTTT. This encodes CASSQTSGAQKTQYF.

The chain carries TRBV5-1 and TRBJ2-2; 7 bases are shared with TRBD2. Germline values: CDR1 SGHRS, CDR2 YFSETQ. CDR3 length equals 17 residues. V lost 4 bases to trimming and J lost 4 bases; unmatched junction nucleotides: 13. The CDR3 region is CASSQVLGGIGTGELFF. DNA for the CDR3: TGCGCCAGCAGCCAGGTCCTCGGGGGGATAGGCACCGGGGAGCTGTTTTTT.

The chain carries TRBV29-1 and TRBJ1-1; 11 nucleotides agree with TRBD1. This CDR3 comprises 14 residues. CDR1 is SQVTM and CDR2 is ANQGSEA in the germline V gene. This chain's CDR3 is CSDGTGGSGTEAFF. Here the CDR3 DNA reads TGCAGTGATGGGACAGGGGGTAGTGGAACTGAAGCTTTCTTT.

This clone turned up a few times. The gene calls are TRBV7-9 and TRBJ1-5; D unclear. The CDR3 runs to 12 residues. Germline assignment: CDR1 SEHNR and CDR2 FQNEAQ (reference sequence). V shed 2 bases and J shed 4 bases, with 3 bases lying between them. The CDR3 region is CASSLLNQPQHF. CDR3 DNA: TGTGCCAGCAGCTTACTGAATCAGCCCCAGCATTTT.

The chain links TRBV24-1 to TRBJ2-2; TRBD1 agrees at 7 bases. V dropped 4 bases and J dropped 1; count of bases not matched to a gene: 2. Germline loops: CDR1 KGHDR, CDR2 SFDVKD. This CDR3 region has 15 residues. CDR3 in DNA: TGTGCCACCAGTGACAGGGGGAAGAACACCGGGGAGCTGTTTTTT. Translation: CATSDRGKNTGELFF.

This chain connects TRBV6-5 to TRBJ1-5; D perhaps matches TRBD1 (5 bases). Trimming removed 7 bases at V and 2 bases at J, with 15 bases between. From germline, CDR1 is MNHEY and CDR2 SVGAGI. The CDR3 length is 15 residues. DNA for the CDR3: TGTGCCAGCACCACCACTACAGGAGGCAATCAGCCCCAGCATTTT. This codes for CASTTTTGGNQPQHF.

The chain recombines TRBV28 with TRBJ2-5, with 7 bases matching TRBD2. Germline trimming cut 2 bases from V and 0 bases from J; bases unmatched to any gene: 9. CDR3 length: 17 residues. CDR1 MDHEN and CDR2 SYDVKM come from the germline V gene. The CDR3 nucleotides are TGTGCCAGCAGTTTAATAGCCAGCGGGGTCTACCAAGAGACCCAGTACTTC. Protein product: CASSLIASGVYQETQYF.

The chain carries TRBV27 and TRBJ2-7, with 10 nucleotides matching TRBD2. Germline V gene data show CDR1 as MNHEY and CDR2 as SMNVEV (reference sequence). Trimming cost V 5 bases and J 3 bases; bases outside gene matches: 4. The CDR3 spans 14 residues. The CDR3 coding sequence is TGTGCCAGCAGTCCGAGACTAGCGGGCTACGAGCAGTACTTC. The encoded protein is CASSPRLAGYEQYF.

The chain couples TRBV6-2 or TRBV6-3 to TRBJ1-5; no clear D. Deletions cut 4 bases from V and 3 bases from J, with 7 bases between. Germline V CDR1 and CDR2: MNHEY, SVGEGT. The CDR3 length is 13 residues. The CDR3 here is CASSFMSNQPQHF. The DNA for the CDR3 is TGTGCCAGCAGTTTTATGTCCAATCAGCCCCAGCATTTT.

CDR3 sequence (DNA): TGCGCCAGCAGCTCGCTCTACAGGGAAAAGGCCTACGAGCAGTACTTC. Amino acids: CASSSLYREKAYEQYF. The chain is built from TRBV5-1 and TRBJ2-7, with D tentatively TRBD1 (6 bases). The CDR3 has 16 residues. Trimming took 3 bases from V and 2 from J, leaving 18 bases between them. CDR1 and CDR2 from the germline V gene are SGHRS and YFSETQ.

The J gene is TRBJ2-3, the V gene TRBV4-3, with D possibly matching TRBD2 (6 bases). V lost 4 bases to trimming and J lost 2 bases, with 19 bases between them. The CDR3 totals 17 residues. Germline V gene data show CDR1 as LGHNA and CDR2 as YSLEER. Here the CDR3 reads CASSRSWDWGFTDTQYF. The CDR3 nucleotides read TGCGCCAGCAGCCGAAGTTGGGACTGGGGATTCACAGATACGCAGTATTTT.

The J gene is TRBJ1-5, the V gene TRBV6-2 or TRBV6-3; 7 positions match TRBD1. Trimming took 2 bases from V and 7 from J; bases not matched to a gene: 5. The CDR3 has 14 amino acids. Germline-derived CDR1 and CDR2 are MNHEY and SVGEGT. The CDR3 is CASSYRGLGQPQHF. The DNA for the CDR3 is TGTGCCAGCAGTTACAGGGGGCTGGGACAGCCCCAGCATTTT.

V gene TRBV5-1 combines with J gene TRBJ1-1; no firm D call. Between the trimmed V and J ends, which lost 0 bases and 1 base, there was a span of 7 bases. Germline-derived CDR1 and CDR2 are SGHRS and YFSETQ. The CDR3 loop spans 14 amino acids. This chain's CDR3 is CASSLDRPNTEAFF. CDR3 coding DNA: TGCGCCAGCAGCTTGGACAGACCGAACACTGAAGCTTTCTTT.

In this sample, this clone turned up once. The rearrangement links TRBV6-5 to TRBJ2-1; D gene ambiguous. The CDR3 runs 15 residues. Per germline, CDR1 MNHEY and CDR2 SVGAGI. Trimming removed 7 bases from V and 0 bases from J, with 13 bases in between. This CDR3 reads CASTLTPYSYNEQFF. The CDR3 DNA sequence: TGTGCCAGCACCTTGACACCTTACTCCTACAATGAGCAGTTCTTC.